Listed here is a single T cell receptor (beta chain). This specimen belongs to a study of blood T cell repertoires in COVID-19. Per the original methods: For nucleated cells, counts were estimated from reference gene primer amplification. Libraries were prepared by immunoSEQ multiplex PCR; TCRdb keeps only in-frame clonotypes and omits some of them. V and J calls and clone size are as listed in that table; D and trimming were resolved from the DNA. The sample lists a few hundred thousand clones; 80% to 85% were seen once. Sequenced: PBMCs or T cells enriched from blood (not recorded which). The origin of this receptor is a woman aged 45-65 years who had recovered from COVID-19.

This CDR3 reads CASSLGGGSEQYF. CDR3 nucleotide sequence: TGTGCCAGCAGCTTGGGAGGTGGGAGCGAGCAGTACTTC. The chain joins TRBV5-6 to TRBJ2-7; possible D gene TRBD2, 5 bases. With 0 bases removed from V and 6 bases from J, the gap between germline ends came to 10 bases. The length of the CDR3 is 13 residues. Per germline, CDR1 SGHDT and CDR2 YYEEEE.